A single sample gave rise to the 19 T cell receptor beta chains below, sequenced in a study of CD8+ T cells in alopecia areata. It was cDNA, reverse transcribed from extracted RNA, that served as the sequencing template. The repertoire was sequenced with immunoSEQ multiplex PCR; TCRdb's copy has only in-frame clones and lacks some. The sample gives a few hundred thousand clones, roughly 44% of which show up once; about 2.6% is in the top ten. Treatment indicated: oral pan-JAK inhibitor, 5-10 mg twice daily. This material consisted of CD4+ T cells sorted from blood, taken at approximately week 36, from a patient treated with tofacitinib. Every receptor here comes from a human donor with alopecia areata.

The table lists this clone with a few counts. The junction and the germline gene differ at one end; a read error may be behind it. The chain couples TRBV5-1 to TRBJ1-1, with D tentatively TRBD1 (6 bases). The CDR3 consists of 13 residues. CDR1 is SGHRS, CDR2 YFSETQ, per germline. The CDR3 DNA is TGCGCCAGCAGCTTTGAAGGGGGGACTGGAGCTTTCTTT. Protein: CASSFEGGTGAFF.

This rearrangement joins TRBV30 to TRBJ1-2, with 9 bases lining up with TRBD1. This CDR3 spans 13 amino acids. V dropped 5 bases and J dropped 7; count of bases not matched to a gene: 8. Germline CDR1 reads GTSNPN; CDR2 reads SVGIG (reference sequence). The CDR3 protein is CAWVPGTGRGYTF. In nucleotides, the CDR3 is TGTGCCTGGGTCCCCGGGACAGGGCGTGGCTACACCTTC.

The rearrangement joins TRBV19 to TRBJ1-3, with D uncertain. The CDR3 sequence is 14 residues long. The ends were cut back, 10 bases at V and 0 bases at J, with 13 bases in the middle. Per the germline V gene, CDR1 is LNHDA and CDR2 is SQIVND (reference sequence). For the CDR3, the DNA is TGTGCCACCCATAAGCCGGGCTCTGGAAACACCATATATTTT. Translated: CATHKPGSGNTIYF.

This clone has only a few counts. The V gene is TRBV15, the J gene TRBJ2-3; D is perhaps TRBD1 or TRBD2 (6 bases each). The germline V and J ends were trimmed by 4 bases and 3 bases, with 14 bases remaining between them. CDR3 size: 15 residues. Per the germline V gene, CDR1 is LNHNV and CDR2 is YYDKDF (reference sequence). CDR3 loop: CATSIRGDGTDTQYF. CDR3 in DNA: TGTGCCACCAGCATAAGGGGGGACGGTACAGATACGCAGTATTTT.

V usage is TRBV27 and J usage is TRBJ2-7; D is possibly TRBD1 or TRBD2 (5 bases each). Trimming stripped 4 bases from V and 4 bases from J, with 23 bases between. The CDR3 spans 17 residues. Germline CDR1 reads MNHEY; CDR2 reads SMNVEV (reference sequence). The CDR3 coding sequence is TGTGCCAGCAGTTGGACGGGACGTACCTTGGGGAATTACGAGCAGTACTTC. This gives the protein CASSWTGRTLGNYEQYF.

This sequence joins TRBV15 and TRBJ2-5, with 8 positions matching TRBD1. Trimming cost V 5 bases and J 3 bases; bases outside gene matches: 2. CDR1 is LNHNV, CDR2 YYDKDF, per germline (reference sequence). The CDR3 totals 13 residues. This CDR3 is CATSGTGEETQYF. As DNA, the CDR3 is TGTGCCACCAGCGGGACAGGCGAAGAGACCCAGTACTTC.

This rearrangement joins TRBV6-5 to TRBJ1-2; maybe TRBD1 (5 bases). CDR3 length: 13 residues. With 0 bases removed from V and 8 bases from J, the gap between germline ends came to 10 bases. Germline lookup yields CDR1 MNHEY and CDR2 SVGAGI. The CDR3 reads CASSYSGREGYTF. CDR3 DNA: TGTGCCAGCAGTTACTCCGGCAGGGAGGGCTACACCTTC.

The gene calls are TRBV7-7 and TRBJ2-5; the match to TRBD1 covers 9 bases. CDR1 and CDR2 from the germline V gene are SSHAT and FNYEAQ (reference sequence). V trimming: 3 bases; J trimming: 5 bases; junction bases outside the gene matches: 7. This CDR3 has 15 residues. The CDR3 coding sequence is TGTGCCAGCAGCTTGGGGACAGGGTCACAGGAGACCCAGTACTTC. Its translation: CASSLGTGSQETQYF.

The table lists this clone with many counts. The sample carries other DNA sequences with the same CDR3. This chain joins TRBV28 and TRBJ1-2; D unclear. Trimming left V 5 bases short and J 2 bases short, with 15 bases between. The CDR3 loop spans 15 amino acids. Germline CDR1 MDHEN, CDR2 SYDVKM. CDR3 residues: CASSLSPRANYGYTF. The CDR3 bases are TGTGCCAGCAGTCTCTCACCGAGGGCCAACTATGGCTACACCTTC.

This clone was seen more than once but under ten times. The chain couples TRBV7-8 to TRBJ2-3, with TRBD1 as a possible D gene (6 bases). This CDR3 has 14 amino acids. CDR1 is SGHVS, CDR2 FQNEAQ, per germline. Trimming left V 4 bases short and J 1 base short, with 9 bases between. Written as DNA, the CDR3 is TGTGCCAGCAGCTCGCAGGGGCGCACAGATACGCAGTATTTT. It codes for CASSSQGRTDTQYF.

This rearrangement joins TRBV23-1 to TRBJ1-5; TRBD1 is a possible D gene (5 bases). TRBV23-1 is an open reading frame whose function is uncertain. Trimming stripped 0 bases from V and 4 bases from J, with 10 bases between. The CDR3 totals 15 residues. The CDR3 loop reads CASSQSSEGNQPQHF. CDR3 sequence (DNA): TGCGCCAGCAGTCAATCGTCTGAGGGGAATCAGCCCCAGCATTTT.

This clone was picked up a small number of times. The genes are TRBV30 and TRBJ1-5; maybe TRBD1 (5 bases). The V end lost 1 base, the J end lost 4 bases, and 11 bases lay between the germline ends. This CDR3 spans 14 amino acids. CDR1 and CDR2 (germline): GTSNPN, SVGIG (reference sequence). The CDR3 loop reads CAWSGRRGNQPQHF. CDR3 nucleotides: TGTGCCTGGAGTGGACGGAGGGGTAATCAGCCCCAGCATTTT.

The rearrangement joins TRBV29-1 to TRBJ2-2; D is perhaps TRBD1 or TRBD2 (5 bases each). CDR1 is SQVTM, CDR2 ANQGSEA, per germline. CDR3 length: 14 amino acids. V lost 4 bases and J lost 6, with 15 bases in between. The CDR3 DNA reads TGCAGCGTTGGGAGTTCGGGGACCGCCGGGGAGCTGTTTTTT. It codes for CSVGSSGTAGELFF.

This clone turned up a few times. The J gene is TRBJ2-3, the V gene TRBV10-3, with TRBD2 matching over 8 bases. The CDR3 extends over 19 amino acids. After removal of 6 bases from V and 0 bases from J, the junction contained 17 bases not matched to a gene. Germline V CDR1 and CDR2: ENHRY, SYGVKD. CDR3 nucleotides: TGTGCCATCAGCGGTCCTCCTGGTAGCGGGGCCTCTAGCACAGATACGCAGTATTTT. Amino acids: CAISGPPGSGASSTDTQYF.

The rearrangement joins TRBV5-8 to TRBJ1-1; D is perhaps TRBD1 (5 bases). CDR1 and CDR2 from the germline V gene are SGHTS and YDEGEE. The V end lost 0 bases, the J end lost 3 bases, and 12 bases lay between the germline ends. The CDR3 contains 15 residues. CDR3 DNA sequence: TGTGCCAGCAGCTTGGCGGTGGGGCTGTACACTGAAGCTTTCTTT. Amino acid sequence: CASSLAVGLYTEAFF.

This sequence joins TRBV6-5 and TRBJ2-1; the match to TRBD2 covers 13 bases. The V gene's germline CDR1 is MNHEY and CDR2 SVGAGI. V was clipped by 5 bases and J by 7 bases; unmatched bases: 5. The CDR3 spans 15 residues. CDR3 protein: CASSPGTSGKNEQFF. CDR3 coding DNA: TGTGCCAGCAGTCCGGGGACTAGCGGGAAAAATGAGCAGTTCTTC.

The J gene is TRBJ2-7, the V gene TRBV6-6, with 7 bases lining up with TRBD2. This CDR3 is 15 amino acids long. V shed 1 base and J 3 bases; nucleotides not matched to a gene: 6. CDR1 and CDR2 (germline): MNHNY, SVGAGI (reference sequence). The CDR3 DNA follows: TGTGCCAGCAGTTACTTTGGACTAGGTAGCTACGAGCAGTACTTC. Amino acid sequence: CASSYFGLGSYEQYF.

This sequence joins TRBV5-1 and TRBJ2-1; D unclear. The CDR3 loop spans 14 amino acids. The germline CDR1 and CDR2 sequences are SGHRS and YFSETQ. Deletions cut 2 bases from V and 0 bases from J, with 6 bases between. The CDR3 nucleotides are TGCGCCAGCAGCTTCGAGGCCTCCTACAATGAGCAGTTCTTC. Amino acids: CASSFEASYNEQFF.

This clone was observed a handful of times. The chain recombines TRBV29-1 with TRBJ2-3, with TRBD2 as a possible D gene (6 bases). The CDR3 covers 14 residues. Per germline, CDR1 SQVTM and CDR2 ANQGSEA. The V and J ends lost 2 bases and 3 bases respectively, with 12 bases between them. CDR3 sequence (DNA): TGCAGCGTTGAACACGGGAGAGGTACAGATACGCAGTATTTT. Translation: CSVEHGRGTDTQYF.